This T cell receptor beta chain was sequenced for a study of T cells in tuberculosis. Study conclusions and caveats: The stringent gate may have excluded weak CD1B-GMM tetramer binders.

After removal of 4 bases from V and 2 bases from J, the junction contained 11 bases not matched to a gene. CDR3 length equals 18 residues. Germline CDR1 and CDR2: MNHEY and SMNVEV (reference sequence). Thawed, overnight-rested PBMC were stained with GMM-loaded CD1B tetramer, viability dye and anti-CD3, then sorted. C32 glucose monomycolate from Rhodococcus equi was loaded onto the CD1B tetramers. From each donor, some 100,000 tetramer-negative cells were sorted. No alpha-beta pairing information exists for these sequences. Assay used: immunoSEQ multiplex PCR; TCRdb lists only in-frame clones, some missing. This table holds 50,000 or so clones, 88% found once.

The chain joins TRBV27 to TRBJ1-1; 12 nucleotides agree with TRBD1. The receptor comes from an adult woman with latent tuberculosis. The sample consisted of CD1b-GMM tetramer-negative cells sorted from PBMCs. Written as DNA, the CDR3 is TGTGCCAGCAGTTCCGGATTCCGGGACAGGGGGCGAAACACTGAAGCTTTCTTT. Its protein product is CASSSGFRDRGRNTEAFF.